This T cell receptor beta chain was retrieved from a study of molecular identifiers for immune sequencing clone quantification. Looking at the study overall: RNA from around 20,000 or 100,000 naive CD8 cells was split five ways in replicates, with four sequenced. Study-level points and caveats: Over 99% of effector molecules, yet under 1% of naive-cell molecules, were held by clones above 20 RNA copies.

Naive CD8 T cells were sorted as CD8+CD4-CCR7+CD45RA+. This clonotype was observed at least ten times. Its specificity is unknown. MiXCR, run by TCRdb on the PCR reads, gives a single entry per CDR3 protein. Of 97,000 or so distinct CDR3 sequences listed, about 24% are singletons. V trimming: 5 bases; J trimming: 3 bases; junction bases outside the gene matches: 4. This CDR3 comprises 14 residues. The sequence derives from a human donor in good health. Some libraries in this study had Jurkat cell RNA spiked in. Material for sequencing was naive CD8+ T cells from blood, with Jurkat cell RNA spiked in. Documented subset: FACS-sorted CD8+CD4-CCR7+CD45RA+ naive T cells. This chain connects TRBV12-3 or TRBV12-4 to TRBJ2-5; 9 nucleotides line up with TRBD1. CDR3 sequence (DNA): TGTGCCAGCAGTCCGTGGGACAGGGAAGAGACCCAGTACTTC. This codes for CASSPWDREETQYF.